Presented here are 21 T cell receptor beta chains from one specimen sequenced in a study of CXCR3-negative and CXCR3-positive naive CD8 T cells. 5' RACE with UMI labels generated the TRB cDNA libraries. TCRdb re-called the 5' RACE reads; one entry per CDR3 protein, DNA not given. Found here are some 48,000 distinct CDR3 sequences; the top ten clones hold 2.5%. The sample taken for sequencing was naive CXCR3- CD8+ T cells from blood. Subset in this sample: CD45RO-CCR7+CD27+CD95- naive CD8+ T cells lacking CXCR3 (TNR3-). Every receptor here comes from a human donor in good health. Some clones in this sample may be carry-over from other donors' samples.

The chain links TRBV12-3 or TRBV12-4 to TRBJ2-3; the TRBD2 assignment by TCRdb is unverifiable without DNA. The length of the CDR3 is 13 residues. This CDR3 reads CATTAVGADTQYF.

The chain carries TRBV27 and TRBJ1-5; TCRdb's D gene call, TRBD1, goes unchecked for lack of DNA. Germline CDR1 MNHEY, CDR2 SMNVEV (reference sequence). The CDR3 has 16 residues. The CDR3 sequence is CASSLSPPGAYQPQHF.

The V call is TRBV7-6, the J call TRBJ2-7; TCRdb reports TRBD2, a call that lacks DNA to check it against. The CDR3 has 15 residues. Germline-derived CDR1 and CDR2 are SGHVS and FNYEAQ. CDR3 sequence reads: CASSATSEPNYEQYF.

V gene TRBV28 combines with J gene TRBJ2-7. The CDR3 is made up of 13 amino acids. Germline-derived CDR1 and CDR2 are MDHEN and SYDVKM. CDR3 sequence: CASRYLVGREQYF.

CDR3 sequence: CASSLSRGLQETQYF. The chain has TRBV28 and TRBJ2-5; as DNA is missing, the TRBD2 call by TCRdb cannot be tested. Germline CDR1 is MDHEN and CDR2 is SYDVKM. The CDR3 consists of 15 residues.

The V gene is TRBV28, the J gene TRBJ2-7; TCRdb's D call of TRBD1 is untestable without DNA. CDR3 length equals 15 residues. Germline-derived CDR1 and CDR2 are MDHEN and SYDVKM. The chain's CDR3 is CASSFRGVSSYEQYF. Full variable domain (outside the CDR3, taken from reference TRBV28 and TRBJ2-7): DVKVTQSSRYLVKRTGEKVFLECVQDMDHENMFWYRQDPGLGLRLIYFSYDVKMKEKGDIPEGYSVSREKKERFSLILESASTNQTSMYLCASSFRGVSSYEQYFGPGTRLTVT.

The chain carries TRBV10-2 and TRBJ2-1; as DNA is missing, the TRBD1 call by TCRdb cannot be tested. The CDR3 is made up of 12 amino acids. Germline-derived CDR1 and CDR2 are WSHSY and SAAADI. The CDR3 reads CASSGDINEEFF.

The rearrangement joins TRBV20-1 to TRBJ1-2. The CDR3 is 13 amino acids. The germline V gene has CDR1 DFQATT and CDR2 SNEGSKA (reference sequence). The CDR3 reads CSASLGEAYGYTF.

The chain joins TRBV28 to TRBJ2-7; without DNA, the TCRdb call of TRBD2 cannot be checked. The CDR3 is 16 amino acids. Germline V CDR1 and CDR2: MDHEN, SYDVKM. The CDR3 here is CASSDTPSGLTYEQYF.

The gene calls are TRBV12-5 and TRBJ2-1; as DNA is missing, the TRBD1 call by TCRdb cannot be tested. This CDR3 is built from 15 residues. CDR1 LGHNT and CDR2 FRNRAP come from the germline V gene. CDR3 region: CASGLSLGDYNEQFF.

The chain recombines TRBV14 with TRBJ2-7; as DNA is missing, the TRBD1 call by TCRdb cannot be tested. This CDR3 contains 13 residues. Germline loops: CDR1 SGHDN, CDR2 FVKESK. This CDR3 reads CASSHLDSYEQYF. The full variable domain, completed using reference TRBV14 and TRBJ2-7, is EAGVTQFPSHSVIEKGQTVTLRCDPISGHDNLYWYRRVMGKEIKFLLHFVKESKQDESGMPNNRFLAERTGGTYSTLKVQPAELEDSGVYFCASSHLDSYEQYFGPGTRLTVT.

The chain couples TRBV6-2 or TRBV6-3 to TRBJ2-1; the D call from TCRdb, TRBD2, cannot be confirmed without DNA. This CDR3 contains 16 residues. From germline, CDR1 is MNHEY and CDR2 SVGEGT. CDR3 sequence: CASSYPIAESYNEQFF.

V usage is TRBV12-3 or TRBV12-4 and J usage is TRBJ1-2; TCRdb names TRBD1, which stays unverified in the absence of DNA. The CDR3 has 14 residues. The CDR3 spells CASTPGQGASGYTF.

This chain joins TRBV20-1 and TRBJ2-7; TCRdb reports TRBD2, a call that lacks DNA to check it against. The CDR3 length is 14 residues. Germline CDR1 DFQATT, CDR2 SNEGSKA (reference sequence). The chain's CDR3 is CSADRASGTYEQYF.

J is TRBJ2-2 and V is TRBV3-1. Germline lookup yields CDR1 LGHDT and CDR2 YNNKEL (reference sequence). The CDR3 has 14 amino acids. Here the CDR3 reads CASSQDWTPGELFF.

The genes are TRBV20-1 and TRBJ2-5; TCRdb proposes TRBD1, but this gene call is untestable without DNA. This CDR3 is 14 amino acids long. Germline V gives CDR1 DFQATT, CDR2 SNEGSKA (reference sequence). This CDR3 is CSARGGARQETQYF.

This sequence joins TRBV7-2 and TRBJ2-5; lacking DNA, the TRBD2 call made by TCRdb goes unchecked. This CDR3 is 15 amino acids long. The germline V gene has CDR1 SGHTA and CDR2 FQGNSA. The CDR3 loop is CASSLSGASQETQYF. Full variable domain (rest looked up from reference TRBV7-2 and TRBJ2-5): GAGVSQSPSNKVTEKGKDVELRCDPISGHTALYWYRQSLGQGLEFLIYFQGNSAPDKSGLPSDRFSAERTGGSVSTLTIQRTQQEDSAVYLCASSLSGASQETQYFGPGTRLLVL.

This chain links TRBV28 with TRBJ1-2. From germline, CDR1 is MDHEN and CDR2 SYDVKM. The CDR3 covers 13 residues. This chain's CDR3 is CASSLGLSGGYTF.

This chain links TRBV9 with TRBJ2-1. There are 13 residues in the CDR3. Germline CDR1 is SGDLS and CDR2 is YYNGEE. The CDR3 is CASSVGGQNEQFF.

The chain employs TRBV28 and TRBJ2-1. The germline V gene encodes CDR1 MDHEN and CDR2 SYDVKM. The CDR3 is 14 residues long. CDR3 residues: CASSFRGSYNEQFF.

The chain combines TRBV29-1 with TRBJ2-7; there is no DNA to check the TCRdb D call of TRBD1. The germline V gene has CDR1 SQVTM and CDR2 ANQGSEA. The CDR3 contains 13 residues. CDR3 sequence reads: CSVSQENSYEQYF.